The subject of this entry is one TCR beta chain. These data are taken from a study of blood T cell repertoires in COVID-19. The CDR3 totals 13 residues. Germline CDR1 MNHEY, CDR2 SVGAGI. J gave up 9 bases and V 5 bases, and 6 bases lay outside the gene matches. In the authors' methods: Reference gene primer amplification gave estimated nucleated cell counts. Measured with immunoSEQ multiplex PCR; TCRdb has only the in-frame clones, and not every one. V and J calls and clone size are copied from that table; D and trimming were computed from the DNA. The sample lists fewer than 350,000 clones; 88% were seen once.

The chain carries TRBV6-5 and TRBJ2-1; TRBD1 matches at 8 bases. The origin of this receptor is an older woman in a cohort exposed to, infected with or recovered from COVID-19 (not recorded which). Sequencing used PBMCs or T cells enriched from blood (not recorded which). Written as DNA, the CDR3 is TGTGCCAGCAGTCGGGACAGGTGGAGTGAGCAGTTCTTC. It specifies CASSRDRWSEQFF.